The 7 T cell receptor beta chains below all came from one sample that was sequenced in a study of shared clonotypes between healthy human individuals. CD45RO-negative CD8 cells positively selected for CCR7 made up the naive population, which excluded terminally differentiated effector memory CD45RA+ cells. Generated by immunoSEQ multiplex PCR, the TCRdb table keeps only in-frame clones and is missing some. Here the sample spans millions of clones, about 93% being singletons. The sample comprised naive CD8+ T cells from PBMCs. The receptors were gathered from a man younger than 35 in good health. Some clones in this sample may be carry-over from other donors' samples.

The chain is built from TRBV9 and TRBJ1-2, with D maybe TRBD1 (6 bases). This CDR3 region has 16 residues. In germline, CDR1 is SGDLS, CDR2 YYNGEE. V was trimmed by 4 bases and J by 2 bases, leaving 18 bases between them. The CDR3 DNA reads as TGTGCCAGCAGCCCCTCTCCGGGACACGCAAACTATGGCTACACCTTC. This encodes CASSPSPGHANYGYTF.

The J gene is TRBJ2-3, the V gene TRBV28; the match to TRBD2 covers 7 bases. The junction had 10 bases not matched to a gene; V was cut back by 3 bases and J by 4 bases. Germline CDR1 is MDHEN and CDR2 is SYDVKM. The CDR3 sequence is 16 residues long. Here the CDR3 reads CASSFWISGSADTQYF. DNA of the CDR3: TGTGCCAGCAGTTTCTGGATTAGCGGGTCGGCAGATACGCAGTATTTT.

The V and J genes are TRBV5-6 and TRBJ1-5, with TRBD1 as a possible D gene (6 bases). Germline loops: CDR1 SGHDT, CDR2 YYEEEE. V lost 2 bases, J lost 7 bases, and 13 bases lay in between. The CDR3 runs to 14 residues. CDR3 loop: CASSFGGPGQPQHF. The CDR3 bases are TGTGCCAGCAGCTTTGGGGGCCCGGGGCAGCCCCAGCATTTT.

This clone was recorded only once. V is TRBV28 and J is TRBJ2-7; D not certain. This CDR3 contains 12 residues. V was shortened by 2 bases and J by 3 bases, with 5 bases between the two germline ends. Germline V CDR1 and CDR2: MDHEN, SYDVKM. For the CDR3, the DNA is TGTGCCAGCAGTTTAACCTTCTACGAGCAGTACTTC. This sequence encodes CASSLTFYEQYF.

This rearrangement joins TRBV9 to TRBJ2-3; no reliable D call. The ends were cut back, 0 bases at V and 5 bases at J, with 10 bases in the middle. CDR1 and CDR2 (germline): SGDLS, YYNGEE. The CDR3 consists of 14 residues. The CDR3 bases are TGTGCCAGCAGCGTAGGTGGGAACCAAGATACGCAGTATTTT. This sequence encodes CASSVGGNQDTQYF.

The V call is TRBV5-6, the J call TRBJ1-2; D might be TRBD1 (6 bases). The CDR3 covers 14 residues. The V gene lost 0 bases and the J gene lost 2 bases, with 8 bases spanning the gap. Germline loops: CDR1 SGHDT, CDR2 YYEEEE. The CDR3: CASSLDRENYGYTF. CDR3 nucleotide sequence: TGTGCCAGCAGCTTGGACAGGGAGAACTATGGCTACACCTTC. The complete variable domain, with remaining parts taken from reference TRBV5-6 and TRBJ1-2, reads DAGVTQSPTHLIKTRGQQVTLRCSPKSGHDTVSWYQQALGQGPQFIFQYYEEEERQRGNFPDRFSGHQFPNYSSELNVNALLLGDSALYLCASSLDRENYGYTFGSGTRLTVV.

V usage is TRBV28 and J usage is TRBJ1-1; D unresolved. CDR1 and CDR2 (germline): MDHEN, SYDVKM. The CDR3 consists of 18 residues. V was clipped by 2 bases and J by 5 bases, with 24 bases between them. In DNA, the CDR3 is TGTGCCAGCAGTTTACCAGTATGGTACCTAGGAAGCGGGACTGAAGCTTTCTTT. This translates into CASSLPVWYLGSGTEAFF.